These 22 T cell receptor beta chains originate from one sample sequenced in a study of blood T cell repertoires in COVID-19. Repertoires were generated with immunoSEQ multiplex PCR, while TCRdb's copy carries only in-frame clones and drops some. The data show approximately 270,000 clones, more than 85% seen once. The source material was PBMCs or T cells enriched from blood (not recorded which). These receptors came from a man in his forties or fifties who had been exposed to COVID-19.

The V call is TRBV5-4, the J call TRBJ1-2, with 8 nucleotides matching TRBD1. V dropped 4 bases and J dropped 0; count of bases not matched to a gene: 11. The CDR3 consists of 17 residues. CDR1 is SGHNT, CDR2 YYREEE, per germline (reference sequence). The CDR3, as DNA: TGTGCCAGCAGCCCGGACAGGGTTACACCAGCTAACTATGGCTACACCTTC. Translation: CASSPDRVTPANYGYTF.

The chain carries TRBV19 and TRBJ2-6; the D gene is possibly TRBD2 (7 bases). The germline V gene encodes CDR1 LNHDA and CDR2 SQIVND (reference sequence). Trimming took 3 bases from V and 1 from J, leaving 25 bases between them. This CDR3 is 21 amino acids long. CDR3 in amino acids: CASSIEGGLVVLRSGANVLTF. DNA for the CDR3: TGTGCCAGTAGTATTGAGGGGGGGCTAGTTGTTCTAAGGTCTGGGGCCAACGTCCTGACTTTC. Based on the CDR3 plus reference TRBV19 and TRBJ2-6, the full variable domain is DGGITQSPKYLFRKEGQNVTLSCEQNLNHDAMYWYRQDPGQGLRLIYYSQIVNDFQKGDIAEGYSVSREKKESFPLTVTSAQKNPTAFYLCASSIEGGLVVLRSGANVLTFGAGSRLTVL.

CDR3 bases: TGTGCCAGCAGCTCCGGGACAGGGGGTTGGTACGAGCAGTACTTC. It is translated as CASSSGTGGWYEQYF. This rearrangement joins TRBV28 to TRBJ2-7; 11 bases match TRBD1. CDR1 MDHEN and CDR2 SYDVKM come from the germline V gene. V shed 6 bases, J shed 4 bases, and the junction held 8 bases outside the gene matches. The CDR3 sequence is 15 residues long.

The rearrangement joins TRBV18 to TRBJ2-3; 10 bases fit TRBD2. The V gene's germline CDR1 is KGHSH and CDR2 LQKENI. This CDR3 comprises 16 residues. The V and J ends lost 8 bases and 5 bases, in that order; junction bases with no gene match: 13. The CDR3 DNA follows: TGTGCCAGCCTAAGAGGACTAGCGGAAAAGGGAGATACGCAGTATTTT. It translates to CASLRGLAEKGDTQYF.

This rearrangement joins TRBV7-3 to TRBJ1-6, with TRBD1 as a possible D gene (6 bases). Germline V gives CDR1 SGHTA, CDR2 FQGTGA. This CDR3 is 15 amino acids long. V gave up 5 bases and J gave up 4 bases, with 12 bases separating them. CDR3 in DNA: TGTGCCAGCAGCAGGACAGCATCTTATAATTCACCCCTCCACTTT. Protein sequence: CASSRTASYNSPLHF. The variable domain in full, completed from reference TRBV7-3 and TRBJ1-6, reads GAGVSQTPSNKVTEKGKYVELRCDPISGHTALYWYRQSLGQGPEFLIYFQGTGAADDSGLPNDRFFAVRPEGSVSTLKIQRTERGDSAVYLCASSRTASYNSPLHFGNGTRLTVT.

V and J are TRBV7-3 and TRBJ2-1, with 12 bases aligning to TRBD1. The CDR3 contains 15 residues. V trimming: 4 bases; J trimming: 7 bases; junction bases outside the gene matches: 5. Germline lookup yields CDR1 SGHTA and CDR2 FQGTGA. The CDR3, as DNA: TGTGCCAGCAGCTGGGGACAGGGGGCGGGTAATGAGCAGTTCTTC. This translates into CASSWGQGAGNEQFF.

This chain joins TRBV5-4 and TRBJ1-2; tentative D call: TRBD1 (5 bases). Germline CDR1 and CDR2: SGHNT and YYREEE (reference sequence). V was shortened by 3 bases and J by 7 bases, with 19 bases between the two germline ends. CDR3 length: 15 amino acids. The CDR3 coding sequence is TGTGCCAGCAGCTCCGGCGTATTGGGGGGTGGTGGCTACACCTTC. Protein sequence: CASSSGVLGGGGYTF. The full variable domain, rest sourced from reference TRBV5-4 and TRBJ1-2, is ETGVTQSPTHLIKTRGQQVTLRCSSQSGHNTVSWYQQALGQGPQFIFQYYREEENGRGNFPPRFSGLQFPNYSSELNVNALELDDSALYLCASSSGVLGGGGYTFGSGTRLTVV.

The chain uses TRBV6-6 and TRBJ1-5; TRBD1 is a possible D gene (5 bases). The CDR3 has 16 amino acids. Germline loops: CDR1 MNHNY, CDR2 SVGAGI (reference sequence). Trimming shortened V by 5 bases and J by 6 bases, and 20 bases separated the two germline ends. CDR3 in DNA: TGTGCCAGCAGTCCCGTCGCGACAGTCACCAGTCAGCCCCAGCATTTT. Amino acid sequence: CASSPVATVTSQPQHF.

The rearrangement links TRBV27 to TRBJ2-1, with 8 positions matching TRBD1. This CDR3 spans 15 amino acids. Germline loops: CDR1 MNHEY, CDR2 SMNVEV (reference sequence). V shed 5 bases, J shed 9 bases, and the junction held 12 bases outside the gene matches. CDR3 sequence (DNA): TGTGCCAGCAGTCCACTGACAGGGGCCCGTAGTGAGCAGTTCTTC. Amino acid sequence: CASSPLTGARSEQFF.

The genes are TRBV6-5 and TRBJ2-1; a possible D gene is TRBD2 (5 bases). The CDR3 is made up of 15 amino acids. Trimming removed 1 base at V and 8 bases at J, with 15 bases between. Germline values: CDR1 MNHEY, CDR2 SVGAGI. The CDR3, as DNA: TGTGCCAGCAGTTACTGGCGGGCCGAGTGGTATGAGCAGTTCTTC. Protein: CASSYWRAEWYEQFF.

This sequence joins TRBV5-6 and TRBJ1-1; D ambiguous. V gave up 4 bases and J gave up 3 bases, with 13 bases separating them. The CDR3 runs to 14 residues. Germline lookup yields CDR1 SGHDT and CDR2 YYEEEE. CDR3 sequence: CASSTLSGHTEAFF. In nucleotides, the CDR3 is TGTGCCAGCAGCACCCTGTCCGGTCACACTGAAGCTTTCTTT.

The J gene is TRBJ2-5, the V gene TRBV5-6; 7 nucleotides align to TRBD1. J was trimmed by 5 bases and V by 3 bases; bases with no gene match: 7. In germline, CDR1 is SGHDT, CDR2 YYEEEE. The CDR3 runs to 14 residues. The CDR3 protein is CASSSRQGGETQYF. The DNA for the CDR3 is TGTGCCAGCAGCTCAAGACAGGGCGGGGAGACCCAGTACTTC.

The chain links TRBV7-7 to TRBJ2-1; 7 nucleotides align to TRBD2. The V gene's germline CDR1 is SSHAT and CDR2 FNYEAQ (reference sequence). The CDR3 loop spans 13 amino acids. The CDR3 DNA reads TGTGCTAGCTCGGCCGGGAGGTACAATGAGCAGTTCTTC. It is translated as CASSAGRYNEQFF.

The rearrangement links TRBV28 to TRBJ1-5, with D tentatively TRBD1 (6 bases). Germline V gives CDR1 MDHEN, CDR2 SYDVKM. There are 14 residues in the CDR3. Trimming took 6 bases from V and 3 from J, leaving 12 bases between them. The CDR3 region is CASRFTGYNQPQHF. CDR3 DNA sequence: TGTGCCAGCAGGTTTACAGGGTACAATCAGCCCCAGCATTTT.

This chain joins TRBV28 and TRBJ2-3; 8 bases agree with TRBD1. The CDR3 contains 17 residues. Germline V CDR1 and CDR2: MDHEN, SYDVKM. With 5 bases clipped from V and 0 bases from J, the junction kept 10 bases outside the gene matches. CDR3 in amino acids: CASSILQGEFSTDTQYF. DNA of the CDR3: TGTGCCAGCAGTATTTTACAGGGGGAATTTAGCACAGATACGCAGTATTTT.

The chain uses TRBV13 and TRBJ2-7; 8 bases line up with TRBD2. The CDR3 sequence is 14 residues long. CDR1 and CDR2 (germline): PRHDT, FYEKMQ (reference sequence). With V trimmed by 6 bases and J by 0 bases, 4 bases remained unmatched. CDR3 amino acids: CASRSTSGSYEQYF. The CDR3 DNA sequence: TGTGCCAGCAGATCAACTAGCGGCTCCTACGAGCAGTACTTC.

This clone occurred once. The chain uses TRBV6-4 and TRBJ2-2, with D perhaps matching TRBD1 (6 bases). The CDR3 runs 14 residues. Germline CDR1 MRHNA, CDR2 SNTAGT. V was cut by 6 bases and J by 1 base, with 9 bases left in between. The CDR3 protein is CASSSTGNTGELFF. In DNA, the CDR3 is TGTGCCAGCAGCTCGACAGGGAACACCGGGGAGCTGTTTTTT.

The rearrangement links TRBV3-1 (or the pseudogene TRBV3-2) to TRBJ2-3, with D maybe TRBD1 (6 bases). The CDR3 runs 13 residues. Germline assignment: CDR1 LGHDT and CDR2 YNNKEL (reference sequence). V lost 4 bases and J lost 8, with 13 bases in between. The CDR3 protein is CASSPSRGGTQYF. The DNA of the CDR3 is TGTGCCAGCAGCCCAAGCAGAGGGGGTACGCAGTATTTT.

The chain uses TRBV30 and TRBJ2-6; tentative D call: TRBD1 (5 bases). Trimming removed 5 bases at V and 4 bases at J, with 12 bases between. CDR1 GTSNPN and CDR2 SVGIG come from the germline V gene (reference sequence). The CDR3 loop spans 14 amino acids. The CDR3 region is CAWLRGGGANVLTF. The CDR3 region has the DNA TGTGCCTGGCTTAGGGGTGGAGGGGCCAACGTCCTGACTTTC.

This clone is a singleton in its sample. The chain employs TRBV6-5 and TRBJ2-1; D is unresolved. This CDR3 is built from 12 residues. Per germline, CDR1 MNHEY and CDR2 SVGAGI. Trimming removed 6 bases from V and 5 bases from J, with 8 bases in between. CDR3 nucleotides: TGTGCCAGCAGGTTAACGGACAATGAGCAGTTCTTC. Its translation: CASRLTDNEQFF.

The chain combines TRBV4-3 with TRBJ2-7; TRBD1 agrees at 7 bases. CDR3 length equals 15 residues. Looked up from germline, CDR1 is LGHNA and CDR2 is YSLEER. Trimming removed 1 base from V and 3 bases from J; junction bases left unmatched: 6. CDR3 protein: CASSQATGPLYEQYF. In nucleotides, the CDR3 is TGCGCCAGCAGCCAAGCGACAGGGCCCCTCTACGAGCAGTACTTC.

For this clone: One junction end does not reproduce the germline sequence, and a read error may be involved. The V and J genes are TRBV6-5 and TRBJ2-7; 7 nucleotides align to TRBD2. Germline lookup yields CDR1 MNHEY and CDR2 SVGAGI. The CDR3 runs to 11 residues. CDR3 DNA: TGTGCCAGCACCGACGGGGGACTATCTGCCTTC. Translation: CASTDGGLSAF.